Given below is one T cell receptor beta chain in context. These data belong to a study of monozygotic twins with cystic fibrosis. This table comes from immunoSEQ multiplex PCR, and its TCRdb copy is limited to in-frame clones, with some not included. This sample yields tens of thousands of clones, of which approximately 96% are seen a single time; roughly 2.5% belongs to the top ten. CDR3 size: 17 residues. Germline CDR1 SGHRS, CDR2 YFSETQ. V lost 3 bases and J 5 bases, leaving 23 bases between the germline ends. Sequences were obtained from blood. The chain links TRBV5-1 to TRBJ1-1; D gene uncertain. The TCR comes from a girl under 10 years old with cystic fibrosis. CDR3 residues: CASSWGDGIRPPTEAFF. The CDR3 nucleotides read TGCGCCAGCAGCTGGGGAGACGGAATCCGTCCCCCAACTGAAGCTTTCTTT.